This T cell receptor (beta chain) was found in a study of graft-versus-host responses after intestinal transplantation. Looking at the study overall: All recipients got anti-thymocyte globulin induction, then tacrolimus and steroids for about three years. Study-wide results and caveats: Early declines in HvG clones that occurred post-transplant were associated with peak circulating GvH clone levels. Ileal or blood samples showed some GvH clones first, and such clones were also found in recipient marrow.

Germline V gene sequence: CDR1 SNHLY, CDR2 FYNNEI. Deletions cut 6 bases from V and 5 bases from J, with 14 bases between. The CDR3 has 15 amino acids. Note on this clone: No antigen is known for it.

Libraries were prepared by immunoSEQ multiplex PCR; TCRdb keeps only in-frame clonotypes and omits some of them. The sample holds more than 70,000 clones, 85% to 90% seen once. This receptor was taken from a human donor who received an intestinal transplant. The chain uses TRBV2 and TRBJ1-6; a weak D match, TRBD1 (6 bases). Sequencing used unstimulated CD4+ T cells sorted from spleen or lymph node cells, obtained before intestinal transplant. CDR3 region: CASRGPGANNSPLHF. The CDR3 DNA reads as TGTGCCAGCAGGGGTCCAGGGGCCAATAATTCACCCCTCCACTTT. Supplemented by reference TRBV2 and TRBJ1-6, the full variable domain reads EPEVTQTPSHQVTQMGQEVILRCVPISNHLYFYWYRQILGQKVEFLVSFYNNEISEKSEIFDDQFSVERPDGSNFTLKIRSTKLEDSAMYFCASRGPGANNSPLHFGNGTRLTVT.